A single sample is the source of the 8 T cell receptor beta chains below, sequenced in a study of beta chain features in type 1 diabetes. The study reverse transcribed the entire isolated RNA, so it sequenced expressed TCRB transcripts. Sequencing used immunoSEQ multiplex PCR; TCRdb keeps in-frame clones, though not all of them. The profile shows 300,000 to 400,000 clones, around 10% of them singletons. The sequenced sample consisted of naive CD4+ T cells from blood. All receptors derive from a woman aged 25 to 39 in good health.

The chain combines TRBV29-1 with TRBJ1-2; TRBD1 matches 7 bases. Germline V gene sequence: CDR1 SQVTM, CDR2 ANQGSEA. J was trimmed by 4 bases and V by 3 bases; bases with no gene match: 5. This CDR3 comprises 13 residues. The CDR3 loop reads CSVEAYRGYGYTF. CDR3 sequence (DNA): TGCAGCGTTGAGGCGTACAGGGGCTATGGCTACACCTTC.

This clone has a handful of counts. The chain combines TRBV18 with TRBJ2-7; 9 nucleotides match TRBD1. The junction had 1 base not matched to a gene; V was cut back by 4 bases and J by 6 bases. Germline assignment: CDR1 KGHSH and CDR2 LQKENI. The length of the CDR3 is 12 residues. CDR3 sequence reads: CASSLTGGEQYF. In DNA form, the CDR3 reads TGTGCCAGCTCACTGACAGGGGGCGAGCAGTACTTC.

This clone came up a few times. This chain uses TRBV28 with TRBJ2-7, with 10 bases identical to TRBD2. V trimming: 7 bases; J trimming: 5 bases; junction bases outside the gene matches: 11. Germline lookup yields CDR1 MDHEN and CDR2 SYDVKM. The CDR3 sequence is 15 residues long. CDR3 sequence reads: CASTVSGRVEDEQYF. In DNA form, the CDR3 reads TGTGCCAGCACTGTAAGCGGGAGGGTCGAGGACGAGCAGTACTTC.

This clone was picked up a small number of times. The chain joins TRBV2 to TRBJ1-1; D is uncertain. Trimming left V 8 bases short and J 1 base short, with 17 bases between. This CDR3 is built from 15 residues. Germline-derived CDR1 and CDR2 are SNHLY and FYNNEI. CDR3 loop: CASRREGAANTEAFF. CDR3 in DNA: TGTGCCAGCCGCCGGGAGGGTGCAGCGAACACTGAAGCTTTCTTT.

This clone was seen only a few times. J is TRBJ2-7 and V is TRBV7-9, with D possibly matching TRBD1 (7 bases). Germline-derived CDR1 and CDR2 are SEHNR and FQNEAQ (reference sequence). The ends were cut back, 5 bases at V and 2 bases at J, with 13 bases in the middle. The CDR3 is 14 amino acids. CDR3 sequence (DNA): TGTGCCAGCAGCCCCCAGGGGGGTACCTACGAGCAGTACTTC. Translated: CASSPQGGTYEQYF. The whole variable domain, filled in from reference TRBV7-9 and TRBJ2-7, reads DTGVSQNPRHKITKRGQNVTFRCDPISEHNRLYWYRQTLGQGPEFLTYFQNEAQLEKSRLLSDRFSAERPKGSFSTLEIQRTEQGDSAMYLCASSPQGGTYEQYFGPGTRLTVT.

This clone was found a few times. The chain carries TRBV5-1 and TRBJ2-1; 8 bases are a match to TRBD1. Germline CDR1 is SGHRS and CDR2 is YFSETQ. After removal of 0 bases from V and 0 bases from J, the junction contained 2 bases not matched to a gene. The CDR3 consists of 16 residues. DNA for the CDR3: TGCGCCAGCAGCTTGGGGGACAGGAGCTCCTACAATGAGCAGTTCTTC. Its translation: CASSLGDRSSYNEQFF.

The rearrangement uses TRBV4-2 and TRBJ1-2; 11 nucleotides align to TRBD1. This CDR3 has 13 amino acids. The germline gives CDR1 LGHNA, CDR2 YNFKEQ. Trimming at V came to 4 bases and at J to 6 bases, leaving 1 base not matched to a gene. The chain's CDR3 is CASSRTGGHGYTF. For the CDR3, the DNA is TGTGCCAGCAGCCGGACAGGGGGCCATGGCTACACCTTC.

This clone was seen a few times. V gene TRBV30 combines with J gene TRBJ2-1; D call uncertain. V dropped 4 bases and J dropped 2 bases, with 12 bases sitting between them. The germline gives CDR1 GTSNPN, CDR2 SVGIG (reference sequence). This CDR3 is 14 amino acids long. CDR3 amino acids: CAWNFRVTYNEQFF. CDR3 in DNA: TGTGCCTGGAATTTCCGGGTTACCTACAATGAGCAGTTCTTC.